This entry features one TCR beta chain sequence. Its antigen is still unknown. This record comes from a study of T cells expressing NK-cell markers. On the study more broadly: The authors derived TCR beta repertoires from sorted CD3+CD56+NKG2C+, CD3+CD56+NKG2C- and CD3+CD56-NKG2C+ T cells. Study conclusions and caveats: The contribution of dominant NKG2C+ clonotypes to CD8+ T cells in five to seven donors was 1.0-7.0%. In a few donors, these clonotypes also led the CD3+CD56-NKG2C+ fraction.

TCRdb re-called the 5' RACE reads and catalogs CDR3 proteins one per entry, DNA excluded. The sample has 400,000 to 550,000 distinct CDR3 sequences. The CDR3 extends over 16 amino acids. Germline V gene data show CDR1 as MGHRA and CDR2 as YSYEKL. The chain joins TRBV4-1 to TRBJ2-2; the TCRdb D gene call, TRBD2, has no DNA to confirm it. The receptor was isolated from a woman between 18 and 69 years old in good health. The sequenced material came from blood T cells: a sorted CD56 or NKG2C T cell subset, CD4+ or CD8+ T cells, or bulk PBMC T cells (not recorded which). The CDR3 spells CASSHRLAGDTGELFF.